This entry features one TCR beta chain sequence. The data stem from a study of Ad26.COV2.S vaccination and SARS-CoV-2 variants. Across the whole study: Donor got 5x10^10 or 1x10^11 viral particles of Ad26.COV2.S.

Here immunoSEQ multiplex PCR was the method, and the copy in TCRdb shows in-frame clones only, minus some. Of about 350,000 clones listed, 70% to 90% are singletons. Trimming left V 6 bases short and J 5 bases short, with 12 bases between. The CDR3 sequence is 14 residues long. The germline CDR1 and CDR2 sequences are SGHRS and YFSETQ. Stated treatment: roughly 19 received Ad26.COV2.S at low or high dose, single or two shots; about 5 received placebo; per-sample allocation not given. Samples came from day 63 after the first vaccine or placebo injection. The sample consisted of peripheral blood, taken in a trial of Ad26.COV2.S vaccine versus placebo. V gene TRBV5-1 combines with J gene TRBJ1-6; D possibly corresponds to TRBD1 (5 bases). This receptor was obtained from a person between 18 and 60 years old who received the Ad26.COV2.S COVID-19 vaccine or a placebo. The CDR3 nucleotides are TGCGCCAGCACTTTCGGGGGTGATAATTCACCCCTCCACTTT. Translation gives CASTFGGDNSPLHF.